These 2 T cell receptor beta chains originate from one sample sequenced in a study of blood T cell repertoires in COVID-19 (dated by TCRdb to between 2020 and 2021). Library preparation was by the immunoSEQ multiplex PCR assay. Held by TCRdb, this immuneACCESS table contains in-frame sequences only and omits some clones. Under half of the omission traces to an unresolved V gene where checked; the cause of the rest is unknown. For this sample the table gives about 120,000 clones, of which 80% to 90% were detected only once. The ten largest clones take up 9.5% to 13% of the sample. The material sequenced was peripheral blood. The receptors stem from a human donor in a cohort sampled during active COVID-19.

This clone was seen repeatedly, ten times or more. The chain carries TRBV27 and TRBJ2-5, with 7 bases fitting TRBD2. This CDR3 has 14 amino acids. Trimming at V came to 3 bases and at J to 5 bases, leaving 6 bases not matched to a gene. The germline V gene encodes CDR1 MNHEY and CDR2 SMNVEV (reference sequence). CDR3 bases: TGTGCCAGCAGTTTCGGGGGGAGAACGGAGACCCAGTACTTC. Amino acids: CASSFGGRTETQYF.

The CDR3 reads CASSKRGAGNEQFF. The CDR3 nucleotides are TGTGCCAGCAGCAAGCGGGGGGCGGGCAATGAGCAGTTCTTC. The J gene is TRBJ2-1, the V gene TRBV2; 9 nucleotides align to TRBD2. The V and J ends lost 6 bases and 6 bases, in that order; junction bases with no gene match: 6. The CDR3 extends over 14 amino acids. Germline V CDR1 and CDR2: SNHLY, FYNNEI.